Listed below are T cell receptor beta chains from one sample, sequenced in a study of shared clonotypes between healthy human individuals. Clones were read by immunoSEQ multiplex PCR, and TCRdb kept only the in-frame ones, dropping some. Here the sample spans approximately 2.5 million clones, approximately 92% being singletons. Sequences were obtained from naive CD4+ T cells sorted from blood. The receptors were sampled from a man between 18 and 35 years old in good health. Both conserved end residues are part of each CDR3. Each record gives: CDR3 length, clone size, V gene, J gene, D gene, CDR3 protein, CDR3 DNA. A D gene is named only where the DNA matches it firmly. Clone size is not always given. Where it is, it says once, few, many or a class for expanded clones.

>15|few|TRBV25-1|TRBJ2-7|TRBD2
CASSEYSGGANEQYF
TGTGCCAGCAGTGAATACAGCGGGGGGGCGAACGAGCAGTACTTC
>13|NA|TRBV6-5|TRBJ1-1|NA
CASREAGYTEAFF
TGTGCCAGCAGGGAGGCAGGATACACTGAAGCTTTCTTT
>19|NA|TRBV4-1|TRBJ2-1|NA
CASSQDREGLAGSYNEQFF
TGCGCCAGCAGCCAAGATAGAGAAGGGTTGGCAGGCTCCTACAATGAGCAGTTCTTC
>12|NA|TRBV28|TRBJ1-3|NA
CASFGVFTPIYF
TGTGCCAGCTTTGGAGTCTTCACCCCCATATATTTT
>15|NA|TRBV19|TRBJ2-2|TRBD1
CASTPGQGFTGELFF
TGTGCCAGTACCCCGGGACAGGGGTTCACCGGGGAGCTGTTTTTT
>14|NA|TRBV10-3|TRBJ2-7|NA
CAISEGQGTYEQYF
TGTGCCATCAGTGAAGGGCAGGGGACCTACGAGCAGTACTTC
>10|few|TRBV20-1|TRBJ1-4|NA
CSPWREKLFF
TGCAGTCCGTGGCGGGAAAAACTGTTTTTT
>14|NA|TRBV11-2|TRBJ2-7|TRBD2
CASNFGGLAYEQYF
TGTGCCAGCAACTTTGGGGGACTAGCGTACGAGCAGTACTTC
>14|NA|TRBV18|TRBJ1-5|TRBD1
CASSPGTGSQPQHF
TGTGCCAGCTCACCCGGGACAGGGAGTCAGCCCCAGCATTTT
>13|NA|TRBV5-1|TRBJ1-2|NA
CASSEGSGYGYTF
TGCGCCAGCAGTGAAGGATCGGGCTATGGCTACACCTTC
>15|NA|TRBV7-9|TRBJ2-3|NA
CASILLGGTTDTQYF
TGTGCCAGCATATTACTCGGGGGAACTACGGATACGCAGTATTTT
>17|NA|TRBV6-1|TRBJ2-2|TRBD1
CASSGDPGQGLRGELFF
TGTGCCAGCAGTGGAGATCCGGGACAGGGGTTAAGAGGGGAGCTGTTTTTT
>14|NA|TRBV6-5|TRBJ1-1|NA
CASSYGEFNTEAFF
TGTGCCAGCAGTTATGGAGAGTTCAACACTGAAGCTTTCTTT
>14|NA|TRBV19|TRBJ2-7|NA
CASTSGWGSYEQYF
TGTGCCAGTACCAGCGGTTGGGGATCCTACGAGCAGTACTTC
>15|NA|TRBV5-6|TRBJ2-5|NA
CASSSKGTFRETQYF
TGTGCCAGCAGCTCCAAGGGGACTTTCCGGGAGACCCAGTACTTC
>12|NA|TRBV2|TRBJ2-1|NA
CASSPSYNEQFF
TGTGCCAGCAGTCCCTCCTACAATGAGCAGTTCTTC
>11|NA|TRBV29-1|TRBJ1-1|NA
CSVERGPVAFF
TGCAGCGTTGAACGCGGACCCGTAGCTTTCTTT
>13|once|TRBV6-5|TRBJ2-7|TRBD1
CASSLRGQGEQYF
TGTGCCAGCAGTTTACGGGGACAGGGCGAGCAGTACTTC
>14|NA|TRBV25-1|TRBJ1-2|NA
CASSDSLVGYGYTF
TGTGCCAGCAGTGACTCATTAGTCGGCTATGGCTACACCTTC
>15|NA|TRBV7-2|TRBJ1-4|NA
CASSLSIATNEKLFF
TGTGCCAGCAGCTTATCGATAGCTACTAATGAAAAACTGTTTTTT
>16|NA|TRBV7-9|TRBJ2-2|NA
CASSLLLPTNTGELFF
TGTGCCAGCAGCTTACTACTACCTACGAACACCGGGGAGCTGTTTTTT
>15|NA|TRBV28|TRBJ2-7|NA
CASSLNGLSSYEQYF
TGTGCCAGCAGTTTAAACGGGCTGAGCTCCTACGAGCAGTACTTC
>15|NA|TRBV4-3|TRBJ2-1|TRBD1
CASSLTGVSYNEQFF
TGCGCCAGCAGTCTTACAGGGGTATCCTACAATGAGCAGTTCTTC
>15|NA|TRBV30|TRBJ2-6|NA
CAWRGPGAGANVLTF
TGTGCCTGGAGGGGGCCGGGAGCTGGGGCCAACGTCCTGACTTTC